This TCR beta chain was retrieved from a study of OX40 agonist ivuxolimab in advanced cancers. CDR3 length: 15 amino acids. V gave up 0 bases and J gave up 6 bases, with 13 bases separating them. Germline CDR1 reads LGHNA; CDR2 reads YNFKEQ. TCRdb keeps only in-frame clones here, not all; method: immunoSEQ multiplex PCR. The sample comprises around 60,000 clones, about 85% of which are singletons, and 2.5% to 3.5% rests with the top ten. The source material was CD4+ or CD8+ T cells sorted from blood, sampled in a trial of the OX40 agonist ivuxolimab. The rearrangement links TRBV4-2 to TRBJ2-3, with D hard to call. This sequence was found in an adult with an advanced solid tumor such as melanoma, head and neck, liver or kidney cancer. CDR3 amino acids: CASSQDMGRMDTQYF. CDR3 DNA sequence: TGTGCCAGCAGCCAAGATATGGGTAGAATGGATACGCAGTATTTT.